The TCR beta chain under discussion was sequenced for a study of a mutant IDH1 vaccine in newly diagnosed glioma. Study background: Patients underwent eight vaccinations, which took place in weeks 1, 3, 5, 7, 11, 15, 19 and 23. First vaccine doses came 4-6 weeks after radiotherapy alone, or with temozolomide cycles.

Regarding this clone: Antigen: not known.

Regarding time point: week 23, last vaccination. All doses held 300 ug of mutant IDH1 20-mer peptide, with topical imiquimod. Each of the donors came in with new WHO grade 3 or 4 astrocytomas that were IDH1-mutant and ATRX-lost. The CDR3 runs 14 residues. Germline-derived CDR1 and CDR2 are SQVTM and ANQGSEA. V lost 7 bases, J lost 0 bases, and 12 bases lay in between. The method was immunoSEQ multiplex PCR; TCRdb's version includes in-frame clones alone and lacks a portion of them. The sample records 40,000 to 45,000 clones, 65% to 80% being singletons. The input for sequencing was PBMCs, taken from a glioma patient whose treatment included an IDH1 peptide vaccine. The TCR sequence derives from a man aged 50-60 years with glioma. The V gene is TRBV29-1, the J gene TRBJ2-2; D may match TRBD1 or TRBD2 (5 bases each). CDR3 sequence reads: CSAGRQSNTGELFF. The CDR3 DNA is TGCAGCGCGGGAAGACAGTCGAACACCGGGGAGCTGTTTTTT.